Listed here is a single TCR beta chain. The sample is drawn from a study of blood T cell repertoires in COVID-19. The wider study: The United States, Italy and Spain provided the acute and convalescent COVID-19 samples. Nucleic acid was either cDNA or gDNA, and it came from T cells, B-cell-depleted T cells, or PBMCs.

In the authors' methods: How many nucleated cells were present was estimated from reference gene primer amplification. The repertoire was sequenced with immunoSEQ multiplex PCR; TCRdb's copy has only in-frame clones and lacks some. The V and J calls and clone size come from that table; D and trimming were worked out from the DNA. There are about 150,000 clones in the sample; about 80% occur only once, and roughly two fifths lies in the top ten. The specimen was peripheral blood. The sequence derives from a human donor in a cohort sampled during active COVID-19.

The DNA for the CDR3 is TGTGCCAGCAGTACGGGACGGGACAGTAGAGCAGATACGCAGTATTTT. It yields the protein CASSTGRDSRADTQYF. This rearrangement joins TRBV7-2 to TRBJ2-3; 7 bases line up with TRBD1. V lost 6 bases and J lost 4; bases outside the gene matches: 13. The CDR3 covers 16 residues. The germline V gene has CDR1 SGHTA and CDR2 FQGNSA.